This T cell receptor (beta chain) is from a study of CD8+ T cells in alopecia areata. Turning to the study itself: The protocol delivered tofacitinib for 6 to 18 months, then withdrew it for 6 months.

Trimming removed 7 bases at V and 8 bases at J, with 18 bases between. The CDR3 consists of 13 residues. Germline-derived CDR1 and CDR2 are SQVTM and ANQGSEA. Findings and caveats of the study: During tofacitinib treatment, many expanded lesional clones remained in scalp and blood.

Treatment here: oral pan-JAK inhibitor, 5-10 mg twice daily. The authors extracted RNA and reverse transcribed it into cDNA as the sequencing template. The table came from immunoSEQ multiplex PCR; TCRdb's copy has only in-frame clones and leaves some out. The sample contains more than 150,000 clones, around 58% of which appear only once. Points on this clone: Antigen unknown.

The J gene is TRBJ2-1, the V gene TRBV29-1, with D possibly being TRBD2 (5 bases). Sequencing used CD8+ T cells sorted from blood, obtained at week 24, from a patient treated with tofacitinib. The sequence derives from a human donor with alopecia areata. The CDR3 nucleotides are TGCAGCGCCGAGGGCCAGCGTGTGGATGAGCAGTTCTTC. This sequence encodes CSAEGQRVDEQFF.